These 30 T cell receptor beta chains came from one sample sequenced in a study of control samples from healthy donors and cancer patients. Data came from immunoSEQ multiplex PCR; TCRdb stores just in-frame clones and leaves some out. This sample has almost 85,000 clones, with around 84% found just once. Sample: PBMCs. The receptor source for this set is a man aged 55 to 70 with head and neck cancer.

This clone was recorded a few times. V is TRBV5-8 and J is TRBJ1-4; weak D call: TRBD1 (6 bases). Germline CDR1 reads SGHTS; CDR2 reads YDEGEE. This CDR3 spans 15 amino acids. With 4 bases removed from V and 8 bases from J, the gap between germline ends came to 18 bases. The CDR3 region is CASSLQGIADEKLFF. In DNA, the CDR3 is TGTGCCAGCAGCCTACAGGGTATTGCCGACGAAAAACTGTTTTTT.

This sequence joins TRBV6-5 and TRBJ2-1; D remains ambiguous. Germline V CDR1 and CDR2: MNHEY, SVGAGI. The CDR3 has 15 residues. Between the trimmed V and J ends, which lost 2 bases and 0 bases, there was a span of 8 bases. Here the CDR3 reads CASSYGRFSYNEQFF. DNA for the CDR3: TGTGCCAGCAGTTACGGGCGGTTCTCCTACAATGAGCAGTTCTTC.

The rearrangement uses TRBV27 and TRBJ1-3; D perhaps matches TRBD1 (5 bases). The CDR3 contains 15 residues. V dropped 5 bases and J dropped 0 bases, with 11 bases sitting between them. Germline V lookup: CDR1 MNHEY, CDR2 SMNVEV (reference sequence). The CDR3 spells CASSRDGSSGNTIYF. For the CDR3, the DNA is TGTGCCAGCAGTCGGGACGGAAGCTCTGGAAACACCATATATTTT.

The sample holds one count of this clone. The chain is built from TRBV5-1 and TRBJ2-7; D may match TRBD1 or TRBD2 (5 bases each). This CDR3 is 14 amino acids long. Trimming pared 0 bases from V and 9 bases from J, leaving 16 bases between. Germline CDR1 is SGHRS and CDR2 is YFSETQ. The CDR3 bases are TGCGCCAGCAGCTTGGAGGGGACCCATCGTCGGCAGTACTTC. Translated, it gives CASSLEGTHRRQYF.

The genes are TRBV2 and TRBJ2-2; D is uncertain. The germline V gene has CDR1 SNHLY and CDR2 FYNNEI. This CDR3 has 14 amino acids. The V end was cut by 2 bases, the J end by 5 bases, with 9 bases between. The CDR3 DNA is TGTGCCAGCAGTGAACGGCCGTGGACCGGGGAGCTGTTTTTT. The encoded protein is CASSERPWTGELFF.

CDR3 sequence reads: CASSLLAGTPYEQYF. The CDR3 DNA sequence: TGTGCCAGCAGTTTACTGGCAGGAACCCCCTACGAGCAGTACTTC. The chain employs TRBV27 and TRBJ2-7; D remains ambiguous. CDR1 and CDR2 (germline): MNHEY, SMNVEV (reference sequence). V was trimmed by 2 bases and J by 2 bases, leaving 13 bases between them. The CDR3 spans 15 residues.

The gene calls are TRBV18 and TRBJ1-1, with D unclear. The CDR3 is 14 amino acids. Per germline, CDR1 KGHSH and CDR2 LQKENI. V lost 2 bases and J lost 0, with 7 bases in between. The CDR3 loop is CASSPEWMNTEAFF. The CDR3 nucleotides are TGTGCCAGCTCACCAGAGTGGATGAACACTGAAGCTTTCTTT.

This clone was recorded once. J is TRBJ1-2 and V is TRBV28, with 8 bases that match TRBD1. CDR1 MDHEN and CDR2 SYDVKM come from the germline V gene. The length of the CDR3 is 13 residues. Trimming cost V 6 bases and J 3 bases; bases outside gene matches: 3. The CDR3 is CASRAGQDYGYTF. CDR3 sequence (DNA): TGTGCCAGCAGGGCGGGACAGGACTATGGCTACACCTTC.

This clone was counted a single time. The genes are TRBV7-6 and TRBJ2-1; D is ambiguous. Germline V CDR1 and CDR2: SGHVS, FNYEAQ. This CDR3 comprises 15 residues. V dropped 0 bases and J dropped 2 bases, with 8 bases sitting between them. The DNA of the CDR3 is TGTGCCAGCAGCTTAGCCGCTGAGACCTACAATGAGCAGTTCTTC. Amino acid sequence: CASSLAAETYNEQFF.

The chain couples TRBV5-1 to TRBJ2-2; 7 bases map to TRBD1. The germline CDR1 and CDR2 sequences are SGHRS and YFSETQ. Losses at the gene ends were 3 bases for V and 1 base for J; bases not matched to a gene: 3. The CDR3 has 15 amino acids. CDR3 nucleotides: TGCGCCAGCAGCTACCGGGACAGGAACACCGGGGAGCTGTTTTTT. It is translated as CASSYRDRNTGELFF.

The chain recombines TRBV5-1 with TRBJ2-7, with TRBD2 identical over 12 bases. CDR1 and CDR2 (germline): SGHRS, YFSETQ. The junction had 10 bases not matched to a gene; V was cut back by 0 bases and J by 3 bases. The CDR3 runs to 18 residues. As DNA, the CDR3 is TGCGCCAGCAGCTTGGGCCCCTTGACTAGCGGGAGAAACTACGAGCAGTACTTC. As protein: CASSLGPLTSGRNYEQYF.

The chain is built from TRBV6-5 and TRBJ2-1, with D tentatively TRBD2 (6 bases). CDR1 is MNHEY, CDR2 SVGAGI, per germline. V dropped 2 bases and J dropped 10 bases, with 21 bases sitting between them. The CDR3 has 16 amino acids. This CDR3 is CASSYHWGELSREQFF. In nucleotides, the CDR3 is TGTGCCAGCAGTTACCATTGGGGGGAGCTCTCTCGGGAGCAGTTCTTC.

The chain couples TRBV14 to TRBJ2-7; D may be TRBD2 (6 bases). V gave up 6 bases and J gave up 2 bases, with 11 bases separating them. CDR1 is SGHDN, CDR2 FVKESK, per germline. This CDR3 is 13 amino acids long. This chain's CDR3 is CASSFSGTYEQYF. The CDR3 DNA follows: TGTGCCAGCAGTTTTAGCGGTACCTACGAGCAGTACTTC.

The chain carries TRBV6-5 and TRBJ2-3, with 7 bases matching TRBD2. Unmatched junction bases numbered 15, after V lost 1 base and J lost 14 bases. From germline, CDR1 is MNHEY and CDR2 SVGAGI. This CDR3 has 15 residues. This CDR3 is CASSYYGAGRASWYF. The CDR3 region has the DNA TGTGCCAGCAGTTACTATGGGGCGGGGAGGGCCTCATGGTATTTT.

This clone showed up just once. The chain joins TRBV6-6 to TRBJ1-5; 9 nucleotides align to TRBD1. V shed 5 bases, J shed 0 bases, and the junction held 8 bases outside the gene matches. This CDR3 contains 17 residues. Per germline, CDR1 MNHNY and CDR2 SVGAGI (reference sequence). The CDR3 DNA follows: TGTGCCAGCAGTCCGACGGGGACAGGGCCTAGCAATCAGCCCCAGCATTTT. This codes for CASSPTGTGPSNQPQHF.

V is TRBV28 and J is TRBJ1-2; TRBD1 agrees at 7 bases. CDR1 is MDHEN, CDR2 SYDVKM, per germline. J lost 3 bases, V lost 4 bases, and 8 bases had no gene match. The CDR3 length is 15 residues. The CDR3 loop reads CASSSSGTDDYGYTF. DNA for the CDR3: TGTGCCAGCAGTTCCTCCGGGACAGATGACTATGGCTACACCTTC.

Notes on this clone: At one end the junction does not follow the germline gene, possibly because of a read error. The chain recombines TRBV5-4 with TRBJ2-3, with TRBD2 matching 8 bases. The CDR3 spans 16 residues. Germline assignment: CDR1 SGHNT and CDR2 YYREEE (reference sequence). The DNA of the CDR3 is TGTGCCAGCAGCTTACCTAGCGGGCTTCGCACAAATACGCAGTATTTT. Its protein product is CASSLPSGLRTNTQYF.

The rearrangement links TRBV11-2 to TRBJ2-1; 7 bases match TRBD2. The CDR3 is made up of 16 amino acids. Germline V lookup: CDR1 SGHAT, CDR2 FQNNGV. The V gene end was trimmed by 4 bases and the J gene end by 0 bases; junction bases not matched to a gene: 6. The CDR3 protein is CASSSTSDSSYNEQFF. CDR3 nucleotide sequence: TGTGCCAGCAGCTCCACTAGCGACAGCTCCTACAATGAGCAGTTCTTC.

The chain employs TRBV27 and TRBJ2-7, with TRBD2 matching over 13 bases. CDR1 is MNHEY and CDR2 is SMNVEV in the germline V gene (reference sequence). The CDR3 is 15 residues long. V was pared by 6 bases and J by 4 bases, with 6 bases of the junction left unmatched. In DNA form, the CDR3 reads TGTGCCAGCAGCGCCGGGGGACTAGCGGGATACGAGCAGTACTTC. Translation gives CASSAGGLAGYEQYF.

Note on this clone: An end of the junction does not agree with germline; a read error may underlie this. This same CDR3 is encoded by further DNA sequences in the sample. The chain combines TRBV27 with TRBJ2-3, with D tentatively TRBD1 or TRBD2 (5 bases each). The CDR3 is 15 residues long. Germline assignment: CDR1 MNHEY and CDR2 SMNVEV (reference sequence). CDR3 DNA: TGTGCTAGCAGCCCGGCGTGGGGGTTCACAGATACGCAGTATTTT. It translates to CASSPAWGFTDTQYF.

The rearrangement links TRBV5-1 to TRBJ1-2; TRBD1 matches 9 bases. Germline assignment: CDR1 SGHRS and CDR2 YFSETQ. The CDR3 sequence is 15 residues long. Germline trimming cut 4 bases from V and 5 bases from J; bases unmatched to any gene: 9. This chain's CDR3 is CASSLGPGTGYGYTF. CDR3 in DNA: TGCGCCAGCAGCCTAGGTCCCGGGACAGGGTATGGCTACACCTTC.

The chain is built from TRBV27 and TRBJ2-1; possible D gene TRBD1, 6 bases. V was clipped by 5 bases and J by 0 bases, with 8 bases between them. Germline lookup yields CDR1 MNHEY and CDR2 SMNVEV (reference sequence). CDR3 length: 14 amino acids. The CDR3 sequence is CASSTGSSYNEQFF. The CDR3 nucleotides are TGTGCCAGCAGTACAGGGAGCTCCTACAATGAGCAGTTCTTC.

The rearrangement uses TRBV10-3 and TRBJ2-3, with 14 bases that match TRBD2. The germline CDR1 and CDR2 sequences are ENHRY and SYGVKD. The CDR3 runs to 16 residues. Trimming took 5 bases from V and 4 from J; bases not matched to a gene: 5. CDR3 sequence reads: CAISPGLAGESDTQYF. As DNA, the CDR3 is TGTGCCATCAGTCCGGGACTAGCGGGAGAATCAGATACGCAGTATTTT.

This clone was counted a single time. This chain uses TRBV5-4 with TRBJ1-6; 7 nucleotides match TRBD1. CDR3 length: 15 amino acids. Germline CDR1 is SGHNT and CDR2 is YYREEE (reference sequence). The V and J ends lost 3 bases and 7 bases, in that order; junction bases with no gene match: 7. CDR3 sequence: CASSSAQGRNSPLHF. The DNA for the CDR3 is TGTGCCAGCAGCTCGGCACAGGGGCGCAATTCACCCCTCCACTTT.

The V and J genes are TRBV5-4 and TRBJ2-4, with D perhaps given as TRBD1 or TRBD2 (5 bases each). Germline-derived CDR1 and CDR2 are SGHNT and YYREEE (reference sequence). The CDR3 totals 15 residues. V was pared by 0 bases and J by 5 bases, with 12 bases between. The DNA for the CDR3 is TGTGCCAGCAGCTTGGCCCCGGGACCCCAAAACATTCAGTACTTC. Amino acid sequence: CASSLAPGPQNIQYF.

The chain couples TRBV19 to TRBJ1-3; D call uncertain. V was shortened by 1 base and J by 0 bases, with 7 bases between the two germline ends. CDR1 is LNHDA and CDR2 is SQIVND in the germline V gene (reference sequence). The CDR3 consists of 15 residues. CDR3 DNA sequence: TGTGCCAGTAGTATAGGCGGCCGCTCTGGAAACACCATATATTTT. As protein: CASSIGGRSGNTIYF.

DNA for the CDR3: TGTGCCTGGAGTAAAGGAAGCGGGACCTACTACGAGCAGTACTTC. As protein: CAWSKGSGTYYEQYF. The chain uses TRBV30 and TRBJ2-7; TRBD2 matches at 7 bases. CDR1 GTSNPN and CDR2 SVGIG come from the germline V gene (reference sequence). The CDR3 has 15 amino acids. V gave up 2 bases and J gave up 3 bases; unmatched junction bases: 10.

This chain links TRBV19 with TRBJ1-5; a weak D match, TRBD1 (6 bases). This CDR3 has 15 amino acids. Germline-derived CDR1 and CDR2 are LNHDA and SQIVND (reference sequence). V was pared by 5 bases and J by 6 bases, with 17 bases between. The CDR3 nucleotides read TGTGCCAGTAGTCTGGCGGGGGGGGCTGGTCAGCCCCAGCATTTT. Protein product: CASSLAGGAGQPQHF.

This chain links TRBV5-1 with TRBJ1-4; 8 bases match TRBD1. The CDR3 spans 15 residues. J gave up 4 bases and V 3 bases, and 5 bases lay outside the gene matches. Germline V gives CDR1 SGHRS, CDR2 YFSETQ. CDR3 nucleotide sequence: TGCGCCAGCAGCTCCCAGGGGGCGGTTAATGAAAAACTGTTTTTT. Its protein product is CASSSQGAVNEKLFF.

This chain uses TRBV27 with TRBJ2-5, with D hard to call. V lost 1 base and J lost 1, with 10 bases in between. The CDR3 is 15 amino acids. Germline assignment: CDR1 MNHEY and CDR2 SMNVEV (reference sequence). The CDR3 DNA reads TGTGCCAGCAGTTTATTCGCAGCCTCCCAAGAGACCCAGTACTTC. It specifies CASSLFAASQETQYF.